This T cell receptor beta chain derives from a study of cytotoxic CD8 clonotypes in ibrutinib-treated CLL. Study-wide results and caveats: Public clonotypes, an uncommon group, contracted or remained stable on treatment. Relative to age-matched healthy donors, clonality at baseline was higher, and it tracked circulating CD8+ T-cell counts.

This table comes from immunoSEQ multiplex PCR, and its TCRdb copy is limited to in-frame clones, with some not included. The table has around 200,000 clones, approximately 70% seen once; the top ten hold roughly 5.9%. This clone turned up a few times. What it binds is unknown. The TCR originated in a human donor with chronic lymphocytic leukemia. This material consisted of PBMCs, taken after 12 months of ibrutinib treatment.

In DNA form, the CDR3 reads TGTGCCAGCTCACCACCTCAAAATTCACCCCTCCACTTT. Translation gives CASSPPQNSPLHF. The chain couples TRBV18 to TRBJ1-6; D gene ambiguous. Trimming pared 0 bases from V and 7 bases from J, leaving 4 bases between. The CDR3 consists of 13 residues. CDR1 KGHSH and CDR2 LQKENI come from the germline V gene. Filled out from reference TRBV18 and TRBJ1-6, the complete variable domain reads NAGVMQNPRHLVRRRGQEARLRCSPMKGHSHVYWYRQLPEEGLKFMVYLQKENIIDESGMPKERFSAEFPKEGPSILRIQQVVRGDSAAYFCASSPPQNSPLHFGNGTRLTVT.